This T cell receptor (beta chain) stems from a study of radiotherapy plus CTLA-4 blockade in lung cancer. Study-wide background: Disease control was seen in approximately 31% of patients, objective responses in 15% to 20%. Study observations and caveats: TCR clones from tumors expanded in blood after radiotherapy plus ipilimumab. Early blood T cell clone changes and increased post-radiation serum interferon-beta were reportedly the strongest response predictors.

The CDR3 loop spans 17 amino acids. Trimming took 5 bases from V and 2 from J; bases not matched to a gene: 10. CDR1 and CDR2 (germline): LNHNV, YYDKDF (reference sequence). To note about this clone: The antigen remains unidentified.

Sequenced by immunoSEQ multiplex PCR; TCRdb stores in-frame clones only, minus some. Here the sample spans 86,000 or so clones, 78% being singletons. CTLA-4 blockade using ipilimumab, together with focal radiation, was received by patients with chemo-refractory metastatic non-small-cell lung cancer. The source material was peripheral blood, sampled from a patient treated with radiotherapy plus ipilimumab. The V gene is TRBV15, the J gene TRBJ2-1; 9 bases are shared with TRBD2. The sequence was collected from a human donor with non-small cell lung cancer who had a partial response to radiotherapy plus ipilimumab. Some clones in this sample may be carry-over from other donors' samples. The CDR3 region is CATSRSTGTSPYNEQFF. CDR3 in DNA: TGTGCCACCAGCCGTTCGACCGGGACTAGCCCCTACAATGAGCAGTTCTTC. The variable domain in full, with the rest retrieved from reference TRBV15 and TRBJ2-1, is DAMVIQNPRYQVTQFGKPVTLSCSQTLNHNVMYWYQQKSSQAPKLLFHYYDKDFNNEADTPDNFQSRRPNTSFCFLDIRSPGLGDTAMYLCATSRSTGTSPYNEQFFGPGTRLTVL.